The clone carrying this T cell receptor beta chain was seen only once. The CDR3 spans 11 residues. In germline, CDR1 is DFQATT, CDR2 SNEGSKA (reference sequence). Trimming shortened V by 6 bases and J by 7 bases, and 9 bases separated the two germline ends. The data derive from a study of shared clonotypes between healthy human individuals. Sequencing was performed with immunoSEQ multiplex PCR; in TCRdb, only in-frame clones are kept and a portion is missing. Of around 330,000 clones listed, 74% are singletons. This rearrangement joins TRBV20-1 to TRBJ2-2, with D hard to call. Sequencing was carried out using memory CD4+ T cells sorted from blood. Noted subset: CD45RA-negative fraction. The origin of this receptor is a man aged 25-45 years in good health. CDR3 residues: CSAGRIGELFF. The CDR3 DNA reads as TGCAGTGCCGGACGGATCGGGGAGCTGTTTTTT.